Included here is one TCR beta chain sequence, with context. Given a much more abundant clone one base away, this may be a read error. This entry comes from a study of T-cell reconstitution after alpha-beta-depleted transplantation in children. The junction had 9 bases not matched to a gene; V was cut back by 8 bases and J by 4 bases. Germline V gene lookup returns CDR1 SGHRS and CDR2 YFSETQ. CDR3 length: 14 residues. It was with unique molecular identifiers that the TCRbeta library was prepared. TCRdb re-called the PCR reads through MiXCR, storing one row per CDR3 protein. In the table there are some 240,000 distinct CDR3 sequences, 7.5% to 10% of which are singletons.

The receptor was isolated from a human donor who donated a stem cell graft to a child with SCID. Sequences were derived from PBMCs from the stem cell graft donor, sampled from the stem cell graft. The gene calls are TRBV5-1 and TRBJ2-7; 10 bases agree with TRBD1. CDR3 residues: CARSLTGGPYEQYF. CDR3 sequence (DNA): TGCGCCAGGAGCCTGACAGGGGGCCCTTACGAGCAGTACTTC.